The entry below gives a single T cell receptor beta chain sequence along with its context. What it recognizes is unknown. PCR amplification relied on 60 Vbeta primers (plus 13 Jbeta primers). The assay was immunoSEQ multiplex PCR, and TCRdb's table has in-frame clones only and misses some. The sample contains 120,000 or so clones, 55% to 75% of which appear only once. The data are from a study of cytomegalovirus exposure and HLA in healthy donors. Findings and caveats of the study: Common viral pathogens seemed to be connected with several of the most significant clusters, according to a later analysis. Relative to the approximately 680-donor mean, N-insertions were reportedly fewer in an Asian-associated ancestry cluster in a later analysis. Most of the TCR beta V segments (in an earlier analysis) were productive either about 87% or about 30% of the time. A later analysis linked a missense DCLRE1C variant to TCR beta V- and J-gene trimming.

The length of the CDR3 is 15 residues. V was cut by 6 bases and J by 8 bases, with 19 bases left in between. In germline, CDR1 is MNHEY, CDR2 SMNVEV (reference sequence). The TCR was taken from a man aged 25 to 40 in good health and CMV-seronegative. Material: PBMCs. This chain links TRBV27 with TRBJ1-4; possible D gene TRBD1, 5 bases. CDR3: CASSHYGQGSEKLFF. CDR3 coding DNA: TGTGCCAGCAGCCACTACGGGCAGGGTAGCGAAAAACTGTTTTTT.